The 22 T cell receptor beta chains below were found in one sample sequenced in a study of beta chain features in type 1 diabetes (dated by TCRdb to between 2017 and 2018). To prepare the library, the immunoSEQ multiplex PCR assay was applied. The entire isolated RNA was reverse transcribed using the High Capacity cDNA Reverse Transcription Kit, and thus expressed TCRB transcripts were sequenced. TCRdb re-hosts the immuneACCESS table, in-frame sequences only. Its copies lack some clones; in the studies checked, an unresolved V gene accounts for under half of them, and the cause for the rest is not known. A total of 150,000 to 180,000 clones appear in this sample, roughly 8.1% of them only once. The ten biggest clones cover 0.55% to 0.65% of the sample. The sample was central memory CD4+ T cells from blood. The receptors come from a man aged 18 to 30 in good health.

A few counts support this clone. CDR3 sequence reads: CASRQQGVEQFF. CDR3 in DNA: TGTGCCAGCAGGCAACAGGGGGTTGAGCAGTTCTTC. V and J are TRBV11-2 and TRBJ2-1; TRBD1 aligns across 8 bases. The germline CDR1 and CDR2 sequences are SGHAT and FQNNGV. The CDR3 spans 12 residues. The V and J ends lost 6 bases and 9 bases, in that order; junction bases with no gene match: 4. The full variable domain, its missing parts supplied by reference TRBV11-2 and TRBJ2-1, is EAGVAQSPRYKIIEKRQSVAFWCNPISGHATLYWYQQILGQGPKLLIQFQNNGVVDDSQLPKDRFSAERLKGVDSTLKIQPAKLEDSAVYLCASRQQGVEQFFGPGTRLTVL.

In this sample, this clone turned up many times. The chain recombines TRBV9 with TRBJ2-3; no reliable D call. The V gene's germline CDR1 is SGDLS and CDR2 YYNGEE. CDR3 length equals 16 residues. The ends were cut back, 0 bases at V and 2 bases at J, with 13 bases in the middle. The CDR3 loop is CASSVEFRHNTDTQYF. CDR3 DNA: TGTGCCAGCAGCGTAGAGTTTCGACACAACACAGATACGCAGTATTTT.

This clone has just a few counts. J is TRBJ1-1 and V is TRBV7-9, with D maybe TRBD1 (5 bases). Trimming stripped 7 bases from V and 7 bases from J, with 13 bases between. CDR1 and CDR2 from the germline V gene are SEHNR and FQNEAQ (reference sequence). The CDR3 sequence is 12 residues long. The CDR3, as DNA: TGTGCCAGCATGGGGGGGGGAATTGAAGCTTTCTTT. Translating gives CASMGGGIEAFF. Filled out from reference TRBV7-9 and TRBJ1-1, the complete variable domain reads DTGVSQNPRHKITKRGQNVTFRCDPISEHNRLYWYRQTLGQGPEFLTYFQNEAQLEKSRLLSDRFSAERPKGSFSTLEIQRTEQGDSAMYLCASMGGGIEAFFGQGTRLTVV.

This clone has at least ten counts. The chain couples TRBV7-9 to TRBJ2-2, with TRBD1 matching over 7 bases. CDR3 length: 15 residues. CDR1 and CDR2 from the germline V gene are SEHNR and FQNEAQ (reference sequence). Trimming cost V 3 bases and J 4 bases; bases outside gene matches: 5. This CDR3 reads CASSLYGTATGELFF. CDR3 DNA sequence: TGTGCCAGCAGCTTGTACGGGACAGCCACCGGGGAGCTGTTTTTT.

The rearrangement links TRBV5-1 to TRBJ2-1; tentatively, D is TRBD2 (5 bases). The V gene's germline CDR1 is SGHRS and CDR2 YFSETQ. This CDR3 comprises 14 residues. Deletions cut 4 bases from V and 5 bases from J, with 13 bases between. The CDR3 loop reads CASSERTTNNEQFF. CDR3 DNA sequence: TGCGCCAGCAGCGAAAGGACGACTAACAATGAGCAGTTCTTC.

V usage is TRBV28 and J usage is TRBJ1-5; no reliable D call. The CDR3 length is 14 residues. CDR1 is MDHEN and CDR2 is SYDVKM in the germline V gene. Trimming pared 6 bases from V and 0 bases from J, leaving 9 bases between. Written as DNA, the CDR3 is TGTGCCAGCAGGCCTCCCTATAGCAATCAGCCCCAGCATTTT. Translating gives CASRPPYSNQPQHF.

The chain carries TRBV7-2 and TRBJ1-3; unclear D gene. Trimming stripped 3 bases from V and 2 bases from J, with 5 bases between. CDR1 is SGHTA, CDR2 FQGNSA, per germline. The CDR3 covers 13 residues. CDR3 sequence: CASSLGPGNTIYF. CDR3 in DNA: TGTGCCAGCAGCTTGGGCCCTGGAAACACCATATATTTT.

The CDR3 loop is CASSLDRRGGETQYF. DNA for the CDR3: TGTGCCAGCAGCTTAGATCGGCGGGGTGGAGAGACCCAGTACTTC. The genes are TRBV7-2 and TRBJ2-5; D is perhaps TRBD2 (6 bases). CDR1 is SGHTA, CDR2 FQGNSA, per germline. This CDR3 has 15 amino acids. V was pared by 1 base and J by 4 bases, with 13 bases between.

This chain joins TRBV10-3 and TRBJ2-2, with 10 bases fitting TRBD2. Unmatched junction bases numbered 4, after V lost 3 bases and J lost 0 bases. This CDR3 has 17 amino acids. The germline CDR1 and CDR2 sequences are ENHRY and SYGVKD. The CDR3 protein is CAISESSGGTNTGELFF. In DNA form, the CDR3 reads TGTGCCATCAGTGAATCTAGCGGGGGTACGAACACCGGGGAGCTGTTTTTT.

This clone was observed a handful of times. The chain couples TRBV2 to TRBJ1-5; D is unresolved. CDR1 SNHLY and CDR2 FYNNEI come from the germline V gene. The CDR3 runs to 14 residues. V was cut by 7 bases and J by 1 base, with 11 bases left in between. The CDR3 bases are TGTGCCAGCAAGCCCCTCAACAGCAATCAGCCCCAGCATTTT. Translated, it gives CASKPLNSNQPQHF.

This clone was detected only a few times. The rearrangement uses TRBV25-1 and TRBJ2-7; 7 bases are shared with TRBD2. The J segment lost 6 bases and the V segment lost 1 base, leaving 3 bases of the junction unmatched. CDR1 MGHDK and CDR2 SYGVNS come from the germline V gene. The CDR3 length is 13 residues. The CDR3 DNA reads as TGTGCCAGCAGTGAATCCTGGGGGGGCGAGCAGTACTTC. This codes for CASSESWGGEQYF.

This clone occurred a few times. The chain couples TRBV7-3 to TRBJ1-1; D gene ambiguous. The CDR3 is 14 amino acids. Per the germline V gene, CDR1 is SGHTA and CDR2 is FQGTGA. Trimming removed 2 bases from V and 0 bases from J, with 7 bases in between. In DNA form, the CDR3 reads TGTGCCAGCAGCTTACGGCGGCTGAACACTGAAGCTTTCTTT. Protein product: CASSLRRLNTEAFF.

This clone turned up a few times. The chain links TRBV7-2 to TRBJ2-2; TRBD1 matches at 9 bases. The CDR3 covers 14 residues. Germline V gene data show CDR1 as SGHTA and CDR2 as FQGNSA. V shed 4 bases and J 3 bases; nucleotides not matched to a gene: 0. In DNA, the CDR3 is TGTGCCAGCAGCTGGACAGGGGACACCGGGGAGCTGTTTTTT. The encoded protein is CASSWTGDTGELFF. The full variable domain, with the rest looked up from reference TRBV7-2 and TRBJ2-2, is GAGVSQSPSNKVTEKGKDVELRCDPISGHTALYWYRQSLGQGLEFLIYFQGNSAPDKSGLPSDRFSAERTGGSVSTLTIQRTQQEDSAVYLCASSWTGDTGELFFGEGSRLTVL.

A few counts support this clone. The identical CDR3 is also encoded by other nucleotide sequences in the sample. CDR3 region: CAWSERGSGNTIYF. CDR3 coding DNA: TGTGCCTGGAGCGAAAGGGGTTCCGGAAACACCATATATTTT. The chain joins TRBV30 to TRBJ1-3, with D possibly TRBD1 on 5 matching bases. The CDR3 has 14 residues. The germline V gene has CDR1 GTSNPN and CDR2 SVGIG (reference sequence). Deletions cut 3 bases from V and 4 bases from J, with 13 bases between.

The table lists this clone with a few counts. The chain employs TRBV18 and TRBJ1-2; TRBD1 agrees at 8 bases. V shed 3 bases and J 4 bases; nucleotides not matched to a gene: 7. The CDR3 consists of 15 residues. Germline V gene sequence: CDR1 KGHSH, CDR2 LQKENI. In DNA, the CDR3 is TGTGCCAGCTCACCCCGGACAGGGAATGGCTATGGCTACACCTTC. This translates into CASSPRTGNGYGYTF.

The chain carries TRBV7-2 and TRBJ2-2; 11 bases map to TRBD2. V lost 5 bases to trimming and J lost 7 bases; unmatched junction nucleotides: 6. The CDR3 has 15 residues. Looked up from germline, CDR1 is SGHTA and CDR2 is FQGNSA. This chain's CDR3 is CASSLTSGSGGELFF. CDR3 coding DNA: TGTGCCAGCAGCCTCACTAGCGGGAGTGGCGGGGAGCTGTTTTTT.

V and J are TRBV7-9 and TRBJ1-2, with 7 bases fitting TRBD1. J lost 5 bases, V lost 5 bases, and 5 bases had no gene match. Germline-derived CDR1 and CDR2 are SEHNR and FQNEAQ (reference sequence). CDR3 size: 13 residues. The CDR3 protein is CASSQTGQYGYTF. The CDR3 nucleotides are TGTGCCAGCAGCCAAACGGGACAGTATGGCTACACCTTC.

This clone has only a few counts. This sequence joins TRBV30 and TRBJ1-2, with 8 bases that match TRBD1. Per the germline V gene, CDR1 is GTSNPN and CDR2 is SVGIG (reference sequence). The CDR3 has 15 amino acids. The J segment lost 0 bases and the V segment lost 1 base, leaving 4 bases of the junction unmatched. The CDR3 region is CAWSAAGGANYGYTF. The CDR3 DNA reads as TGTGCCTGGAGTGCGGCAGGGGGCGCTAACTATGGCTACACCTTC.

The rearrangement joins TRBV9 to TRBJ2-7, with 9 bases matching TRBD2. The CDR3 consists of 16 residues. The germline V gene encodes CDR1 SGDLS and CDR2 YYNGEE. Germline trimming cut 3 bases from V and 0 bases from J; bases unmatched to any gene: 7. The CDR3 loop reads CASSARLADASYEQYF. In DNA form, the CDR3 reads TGTGCCAGCAGCGCCCGACTAGCGGATGCCTCCTACGAGCAGTACTTC.

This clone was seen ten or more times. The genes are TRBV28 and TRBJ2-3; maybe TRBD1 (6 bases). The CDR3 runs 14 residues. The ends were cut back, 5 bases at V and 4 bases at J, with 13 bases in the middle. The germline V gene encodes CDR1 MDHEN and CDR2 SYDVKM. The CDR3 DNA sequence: TGTGCCAGCAGTGGCCTTACAGGGTCAGATACGCAGTATTTT. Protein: CASSGLTGSDTQYF.

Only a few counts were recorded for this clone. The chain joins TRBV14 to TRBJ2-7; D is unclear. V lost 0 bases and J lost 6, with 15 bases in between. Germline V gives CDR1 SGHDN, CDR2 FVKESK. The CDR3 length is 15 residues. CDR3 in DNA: TGTGCCAGCAGCCAAGATTTTTACATATTCCGCGAGCAGTACTTC. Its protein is CASSQDFYIFREQYF.

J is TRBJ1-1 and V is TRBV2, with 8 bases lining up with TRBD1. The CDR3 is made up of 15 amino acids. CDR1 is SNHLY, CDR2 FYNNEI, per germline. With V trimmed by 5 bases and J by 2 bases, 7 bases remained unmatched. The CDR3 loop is CASSSFQGANTEAFF. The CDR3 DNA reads TGTGCCAGCAGTTCATTTCAGGGGGCCAACACTGAAGCTTTCTTT.